These T cell receptor beta chains were read from a single sample in a study of PD-1 blockade in classical Hodgkin lymphoma. Repertoires were generated with immunoSEQ multiplex PCR, while TCRdb's copy carries only in-frame clones and drops some. The data show under 65,000 clones, approximately 92% seen once. Specimen: peripheral blood mononuclear cells (PBMCs), collected at baseline. Source of these receptors: a human donor with classical Hodgkin lymphoma. Each CDR3 is given without its conserved first and last residue. The D gene is left open where the match is weak.

D,V,J,CDR3
NA,TRBV5-1,TRBJ1-6,ASSFLGVSMSNSPLH
NA,TRBV27,TRBJ1-6,ASSAGALGSPLH
TRBD1,TRBV5-4,TRBJ1-2,ASSLETGDGYT
NA,TRBV5-4,TRBJ2-1,ASSPRDNPYNEQF
NA,TRBV2,TRBJ2-7,ASSARNRAYEQY
NA,TRBV7-8,TRBJ2-1,ASSLSNPISSYNEQF
NA,TRBV19,TRBJ1-3,ASSINKLSGNTIY
NA,TRBV6-5,TRBJ1-5,ASTWGAQPQH
NA,TRBV4-1,TRBJ2-5,ASSRQTLQETQY
NA,TRBV23-1,TRBJ1-3,ASSPDGTGNTIY
NA,TRBV2,TRBJ1-5,ASSEFITDNQPQH
NA,TRBV7-9,TRBJ2-3,ASWEGGSPTDTQY
NA,TRBV7-9,TRBJ1-3,ASSLAPGNTIY
TRBD2,TRBV11-2,TRBJ2-6,ASREAGANVLT
NA,TRBV7-8,TRBJ1-2,ASSLPRDGPNYGYT
NA,TRBV7-9,TRBJ2-4,ASSLDGLAKNIQY
NA,TRBV11-1,TRBJ1-4,ASSSSLGTNEKLF
NA,TRBV13,TRBJ1-1,ASSLGLPNTEAF
NA,TRBV11-2,TRBJ2-3,ASSRDRSFSTDTQY
NA,TRBV9,TRBJ1-1,ASSVGRAGHTEAF
TRBD2,TRBV27,TRBJ2-7,ASSPVGSGGYEQY
TRBD1,TRBV25-1,TRBJ1-2,ASKPSDRQVGYGYT
NA,TRBV7-8,TRBJ1-2,ASRRRGGDYGYT
NA,TRBV7-8,TRBJ1-2,ASSLGQVSTGYT
NA,TRBV2,TRBJ1-6,ASSESGRNSPLH
NA,TRBV7-2,TRBJ2-7,ASSRDWLYEQY
TRBD1,TRBV7-9,TRBJ2-7,ASSLVDRGRYEQY
TRBD2,TRBV30,TRBJ2-5,AWSAPGLAKTQY
NA,TRBV27,TRBJ1-2,ASSLYTGTYGYT
NA,TRBV27,TRBJ2-1,ASRVYNEQF
NA,TRBV6-5,TRBJ1-3,ASSYYGGDTIY
NA,TRBV15,TRBJ1-6,ATRGEESPLH
NA,TRBV6-1,TRBJ1-1,ASSAQGNTEAF
NA,TRBV7-9,TRBJ1-1,ASSPNRNIEAF